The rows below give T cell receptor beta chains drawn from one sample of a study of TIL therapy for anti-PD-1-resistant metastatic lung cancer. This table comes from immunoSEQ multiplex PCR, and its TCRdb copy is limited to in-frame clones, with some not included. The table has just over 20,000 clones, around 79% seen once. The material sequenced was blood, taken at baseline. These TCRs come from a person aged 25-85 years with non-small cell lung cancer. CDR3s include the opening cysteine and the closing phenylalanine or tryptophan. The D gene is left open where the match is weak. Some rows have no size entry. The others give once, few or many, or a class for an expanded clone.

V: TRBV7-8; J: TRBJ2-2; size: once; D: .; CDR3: CASSLSQRGTGELFF; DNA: TGTGCCAGCAGCCTATCACAAAGGGGCACCGGGGAGCTGTTTTTT
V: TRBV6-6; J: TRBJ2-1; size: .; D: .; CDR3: CASTLASYNEQFF; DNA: TGTGCCAGCACCCTTGCCTCCTACAATGAGCAGTTCTTC
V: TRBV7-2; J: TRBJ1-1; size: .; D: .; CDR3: CASRLGMNTEAFF; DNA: TGTGCCAGCAGACTCGGGATGAACACTGAAGCTTTCTTT
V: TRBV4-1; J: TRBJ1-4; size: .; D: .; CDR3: CASSQDVRGGEKLFF; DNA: TGCGCCAGCAGCCAAGATGTCAGGGGTGGCGAAAAACTGTTTTTT
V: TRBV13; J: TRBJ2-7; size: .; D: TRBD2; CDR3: CASSLVTSGSSYEQYF; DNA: TGTGCCAGCAGCTTAGTTACTAGCGGCAGCTCCTACGAGCAGTACTTC
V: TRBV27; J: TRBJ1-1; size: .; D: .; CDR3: CASISGNRNLRNTEAFF; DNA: TGTGCCAGCATTTCTGGGAACAGGAACCTCAGAAACACTGAAGCTTTCTTT
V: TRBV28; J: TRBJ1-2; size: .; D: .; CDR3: CASRLLGPGTRGYTF; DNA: TGTGCCAGCAGACTTTTGGGCCCCGGGACAAGAGGCTACACCTTC
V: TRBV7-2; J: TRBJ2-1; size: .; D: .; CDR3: CASSRPFVEQFF; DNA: TGTGCCAGCAGCCGGCCGTTCGTTGAGCAGTTCTTC
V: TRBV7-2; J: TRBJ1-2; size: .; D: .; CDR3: CASSLTGHTNYGYTF; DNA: TGTGCCAGCAGCTTAACGGGACACACTAACTATGGCTACACCTTC
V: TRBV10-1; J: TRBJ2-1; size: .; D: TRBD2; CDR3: CASSGSGRAKGEQFF; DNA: TGCGCCAGCAGTGGAAGCGGGAGGGCCAAGGGTGAGCAGTTCTTC
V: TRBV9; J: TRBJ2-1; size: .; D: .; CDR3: CASSLSPGGRDEQFF; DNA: TGTGCCAGCAGCCTTTCTCCGGGGGGCAGGGATGAGCAGTTCTTC
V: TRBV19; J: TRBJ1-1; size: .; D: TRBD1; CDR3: CASSVGTGRRTEAFF; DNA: TGTGCCAGTAGTGTGGGGACAGGGCGTAGGACTGAAGCTTTCTTT
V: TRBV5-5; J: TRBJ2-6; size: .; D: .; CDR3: CASSLRTHRRANVLTF; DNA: TGTGCCAGCAGCTTGAGGACACATCGACGGGCCAACGTCCTGACTTTC
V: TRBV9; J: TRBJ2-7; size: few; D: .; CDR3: CASSSSPKLGPYEQYF; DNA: TGTGCCAGCAGCTCAAGCCCAAAGTTAGGGCCCTACGAGCAGTACTTC
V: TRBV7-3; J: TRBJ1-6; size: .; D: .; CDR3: CASSLGTSSPLHF; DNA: TGTGCCAGCAGCTTAGGAACCAGTTCACCCCTCCACTTT
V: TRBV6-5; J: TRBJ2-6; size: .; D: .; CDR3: CASSYLGGSGANVLTF; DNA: TGTGCCAGCAGTTACTTGGGTGGCTCTGGGGCCAACGTCCTGACTTTC
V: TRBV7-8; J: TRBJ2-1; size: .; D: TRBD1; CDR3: CASSLGQRYNEQFF; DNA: TGTGCCAGCAGCTTGGGACAGCGCTACAATGAGCAGTTCTTC